This is a list of T cell receptor beta chains from one sample in a study of beta chain features in type 1 diabetes. Clones were sequenced by immunoSEQ multiplex PCR, and TCRdb holds only the in-frame ones, with some missing. The sample includes 600,000 or so clones, over 12% of them seen just once. Sequencing used naive CD4+ T cells from blood. The source is a man between 18 and 29 years old with type 1 diabetes. CDR3s include the opening cysteine and the closing phenylalanine or tryptophan. D genes are given only for firm matches. Some rows have no size entry. The others give once, few or many, or a class for an expanded clone.

j_call | clone_size | v_call | d_call | cdr3_nt | cdr3_aa
TRBJ1-2 | NA | TRBV7-2 | NA | TGTGCCAGCAGCTCTTATCTGGCGGGGGCCGATGGCTACACCTTC | CASSSYLAGADGYTF
TRBJ1-5 | few | TRBV10-3 | NA | TGTGCCATCAGTGCGGAGCCGAGTCAGCCCCAGCATTTT | CAISAEPSQPQHF
TRBJ1-2 | few | TRBV4-1 | NA | TGCGCCAGCAGCCAAGAACATGGTCGTAGCTACACCTTC | CASSQEHGRSYTF
TRBJ1-5 | NA | TRBV27 | TRBD1 | TGTGCCAGCAGCCAAGACAGGGGTCATCAGCCCCAGCATTTT | CASSQDRGHQPQHF
TRBJ2-1 | NA | TRBV5-1 | NA | TGCGCCAGCAGCTTGGATCAGGGGACCCCCTCCTACAATGAGCAGTTCTTC | CASSLDQGTPSYNEQFF
TRBJ2-3 | few | TRBV30 | NA | TGTGCCTGGAGTGTACTATATAGTAATACGCAGTATTTT | CAWSVLYSNTQYF
TRBJ2-7 | NA | TRBV28 | NA | TGTGCCAGCAGCTTCATGGCAGGGGCGTACGAGCAGTACTTC | CASSFMAGAYEQYF
TRBJ1-5 | few | TRBV5-1 | NA | TGCGCCAGCAGCTTGGCTGGTAACGATCAGCCCCAGCATTTT | CASSLAGNDQPQHF
TRBJ1-4 | NA | TRBV7-2 | NA | TGTGCCAGCAGCCCTTGGGAGGGGGGCGGTGAAAAACTGTTTTTT | CASSPWEGGGEKLFF
TRBJ2-7 | few | TRBV2 | TRBD1 | TGTGCCAGCCGGGACAGGGATGCCGAGCAGTACTTC | CASRDRDAEQYF